The 26 T cell receptor beta chains presented below share a single source sample, sequenced in a study of response to subunit inactivated influenza vaccine. In TCRdb, the RT-PCR reads were re-called with MiXCR into one record per CDR3 protein. The sample has about 610,000 distinct CDR3 sequences, approximately 14% seen once; the top ten hold roughly 11%. Sample: PBMCs from blood, taken 11 to 12 days after vaccination. Source of these receptors: a man aged 45 to 65 who received an inactivated influenza vaccine.

In its sample, this clonotype was seen once. Germline is not matched at one junction end, which may reflect a read error. V is TRBV7-2 and J is TRBJ2-1; D gene uncertain. The CDR3 covers 13 residues. Per germline, CDR1 SGHTA and CDR2 FQGNSA. CDR3 protein: CASSSPGRNEQFF. In DNA, the CDR3 is TGTGCTAGCAGCTCCCCCGGGCGTAATGAGCAGTTCTTC.

This clonotype was counted once. This chain connects TRBV6-5 to TRBJ2-3; 16 bases match TRBD2. The V gene's germline CDR1 is MNHEY and CDR2 SVGAGI. The CDR3 totals 18 residues. Unmatched junction bases numbered 8, after V lost 2 bases and J lost 6 bases. As DNA, the CDR3 is TGTGCCAGCAGTTACCCGGGACTAGCGGGAGGGAATAAGGATACGCAGTATTTT. Residues: CASSYPGLAGGNKDTQYF.

This chain uses TRBV7-9 with TRBJ2-1; a possible D gene is TRBD1 (7 bases). Germline lookup yields CDR1 SEHNR and CDR2 FQNEAQ (reference sequence). The V and J ends lost 5 bases and 4 bases respectively, with 18 bases between them. The CDR3 covers 16 residues. The CDR3 loop is CASSPSQGEVYNEQFF. CDR3 nucleotide sequence: TGTGCCAGCAGCCCCAGTCAGGGGGAGGTTTACAATGAGCAGTTCTTC.

A few counts support this clonotype. The CDR3 coding sequence is TGTGCCAGCAGCTTAGGGTGGGGGAGAGAGACAGATACGCAGTATTTT. This encodes CASSLGWGRETDTQYF. The chain joins TRBV7-8 to TRBJ2-3; the D gene could be TRBD1 or TRBD2 (5 bases each). The CDR3 is made up of 16 amino acids. Germline lookup yields CDR1 SGHVS and CDR2 FQNEAQ. The ends were cut back, 1 base at V and 3 bases at J, with 14 bases in the middle.

The V gene is TRBV20-1, the J gene TRBJ2-5, with TRBD1 as a possible D gene (6 bases). With 0 bases removed from V and 3 bases from J, the gap between germline ends came to 14 bases. CDR3 length: 15 residues. Germline assignment: CDR1 DFQATT and CDR2 SNEGSKA (reference sequence). This chain's CDR3 is CSAREDRAGEETQYF. The CDR3, as DNA: TGCAGTGCTAGAGAGGATAGAGCAGGGGAAGAGACCCAGTACTTC.

V and J are TRBV5-1 and TRBJ1-1, with a possible D match to TRBD1 (6 bases). The V gene lost 4 bases and the J gene lost 1 base, with 14 bases spanning the gap. From germline, CDR1 is SGHRS and CDR2 YFSETQ. The CDR3 length is 15 residues. The CDR3 DNA reads TGCGCCAGCAGCCGGCCGGGACACCGGAACACTGAAGCTTTCTTT. Its translation is CASSRPGHRNTEAFF.

The V call is TRBV20-1, the J call TRBJ1-5; 10 positions match TRBD1. V shed 5 bases and J 4 bases; nucleotides not matched to a gene: 2. The CDR3 extends over 13 amino acids. CDR1 is DFQATT, CDR2 SNEGSKA, per germline (reference sequence). CDR3 region: CSAGTGANQPQHF. CDR3 coding DNA: TGCAGTGCTGGGACAGGGGCAAATCAGCCCCAGCATTTT.

This clonotype occurred many times. The CDR3 here is CASSLIGTDTGELFF. CDR3 bases: TGTGCCAGCAGCTTGATAGGGACGGACACCGGGGAGCTGTTTTTT. V usage is TRBV5-6 and J usage is TRBJ2-2; tentatively, D is TRBD1 or TRBD2 (5 bases each). The V end was cut by 1 base, the J end by 3 bases, with 10 bases between. The germline CDR1 and CDR2 sequences are SGHDT and YYEEEE. The CDR3 extends over 15 amino acids. Complete variable domain (other parts from reference TRBV5-6 and TRBJ2-2): DAGVTQSPTHLIKTRGQQVTLRCSPKSGHDTVSWYQQALGQGPQFIFQYYEEEERQRGNFPDRFSGHQFPNYSSELNVNALLLGDSALYLCASSLIGTDTGELFFGEGSRLTVL.

This clonotype occurred a few times. The DNA of the CDR3 is TGCGCCAGCAGCCAAGAAAATCATCAGCCCCAGCATTTT. It translates to CASSQENHQPQHF. V and J are TRBV4-3 and TRBJ1-5; no reliable D call. The CDR3 is made up of 13 amino acids. Germline loops: CDR1 LGHNA, CDR2 YSLEER. Trimming left V 0 bases short and J 5 bases short, with 5 bases between.

CDR3 sequence: CASSRIGAGKEPQHF. The CDR3, as DNA: TGTGCCAGCAGCCGGATTGGGGCAGGAAAGGAGCCCCAGCATTTT. This sequence joins TRBV27 and TRBJ1-5; D possibly corresponds to TRBD1 (5 bases). The CDR3 length is 15 residues. V lost 6 bases and J 8 bases, leaving 20 bases between the germline ends. Germline lookup yields CDR1 MNHEY and CDR2 SMNVEV (reference sequence).

Ten or more counts support this clonotype. Germline and junction disagree at one end, which may indicate a read error. The V and J genes are TRBV19 and TRBJ2-3; the match to TRBD1 covers 8 bases. CDR1 and CDR2 (germline): LNHDA, SQIVND (reference sequence). CDR3 length: 14 amino acids. The CDR3 DNA reads TGCGCCAGCAGCACAGGACAGGGAACAGATACGCAGTATTTT. This sequence encodes CASSTGQGTDTQYF.

The rearrangement uses TRBV10-3 and TRBJ1-5; 7 bases map to TRBD1. J was trimmed by 1 base and V by 0 bases; bases with no gene match: 6. CDR3 length equals 17 residues. CDR1 and CDR2 from the germline V gene are ENHRY and SYGVKD. This CDR3 reads CAISESQGLGSNQPQHF. The CDR3 nucleotides read TGTGCCATCAGTGAGTCACAGGGGCTAGGGAGCAATCAGCCCCAGCATTTT.

Regarding this clonotype: This clone may be a read error of a much larger clone one base away. The genes are TRBV20-1 and TRBJ2-5; 8 nucleotides line up with TRBD2. The CDR3 is 13 amino acids. The J segment lost 2 bases and the V segment lost 8 bases, leaving 7 bases of the junction unmatched. CDR1 DFQATT and CDR2 SNEGSKA come from the germline V gene (reference sequence). The CDR3: CSTGGLVQETQYF. The CDR3 region has the DNA TGCAGTACCGGGGGACTAGTTCAAGAGACCCAGTACTTC.

This clonotype was counted a few times. The chain employs TRBV12-3 or TRBV12-4 and TRBJ1-1, with 8 bases fitting TRBD1. The trim removed 2 bases at V and 0 bases at J, leaving 11 bases unmatched. This CDR3 has 18 residues. As DNA, the CDR3 is TGTGCCAGCAGTTTACAAAACAGGGGGTTATTTATGAACACTGAAGCTTTCTTT. It specifies CASSLQNRGLFMNTEAFF.

The chain recombines TRBV7-2 with TRBJ2-7; 8 bases align to TRBD2. Germline CDR1 and CDR2: SGHTA and FQGNSA. Losses at the gene ends were 5 bases for V and 5 bases for J; bases not matched to a gene: 8. CDR3 length: 14 amino acids. CDR3 amino acids: CASSEPAGAHEQYF. DNA for the CDR3: TGTGCCAGCAGCGAGCCAGCGGGGGCCCACGAGCAGTACTTC. Drawing the rest from reference TRBV7-2 and TRBJ2-7, the complete variable domain is GAGVSQSPSNKVTEKGKDVELRCDPISGHTALYWYRQSLGQGLEFLIYFQGNSAPDKSGLPSDRFSAERTGGSVSTLTIQRTQQEDSAVYLCASSEPAGAHEQYFGPGTRLTVT.

This clonotype was seen a handful of times. This chain uses TRBV7-2 with TRBJ2-5; 9 nucleotides align to TRBD2. This CDR3 contains 15 residues. V dropped 3 bases and J dropped 4; count of bases not matched to a gene: 6. CDR1 SGHTA and CDR2 FQGNSA come from the germline V gene. The CDR3: CASSFAAGGRETQYF. CDR3 in DNA: TGTGCCAGCAGCTTTGCAGCGGGGGGTCGAGAGACCCAGTACTTC.

Ten or more counts support this clonotype. The rearrangement links TRBV29-1 to TRBJ2-3; D is undetermined. CDR1 is SQVTM and CDR2 is ANQGSEA in the germline V gene. The CDR3 loop spans 13 amino acids. Trimming took 3 bases from V and 1 from J, leaving 8 bases between them. CDR3 sequence: CSVERFGTDTQYF. CDR3 nucleotide sequence: TGCAGCGTTGAGCGTTTCGGCACAGATACGCAGTATTTT.

This clonotype has a count of ten or more. The chain couples TRBV5-6 to TRBJ1-5, with no clear D. V was trimmed by 2 bases and J by 2 bases, leaving 8 bases between them. CDR3 length: 14 residues. CDR1 is SGHDT, CDR2 YYEEEE, per germline. The CDR3 DNA sequence: TGTGCCAGCAGCTTACTTCAGGGCAATCAGCCCCAGCATTTT. This encodes CASSLLQGNQPQHF.

This clonotype was counted many times. The chain is built from TRBV12-3 or TRBV12-4 and TRBJ1-5; D remains unclear. Deletions cut 3 bases from V and 8 bases from J, with 11 bases between. The CDR3 runs to 13 residues. The CDR3 DNA is TGTGCCAGCAGTTTGACGCGTTCGGAGCCCCAGCATTTT. Its translation: CASSLTRSEPQHF.

This clonotype was observed a handful of times. The rearrangement links TRBV4-2 to TRBJ2-2; D is perhaps TRBD1 or TRBD2 (6 bases each). CDR1 and CDR2 (germline): LGHNA, YNFKEQ. V dropped 0 bases and J dropped 4 bases, with 15 bases sitting between them. This CDR3 contains 17 residues. The DNA of the CDR3 is TGTGCCAGCAGCCAAGATATTGGGGGGCAGGTCACCGGGGAGCTGTTTTTT. Its protein is CASSQDIGGQVTGELFF.

This clonotype was counted between two and nine times. The chain combines TRBV6-2 or TRBV6-3 with TRBJ2-1; TRBD1 agrees at 8 bases. This CDR3 has 14 residues. Germline CDR1 MNHEY, CDR2 SVGEGT. Losses at the gene ends were 2 bases for V and 7 bases for J; bases not matched to a gene: 4. Written as DNA, the CDR3 is TGTGCCAGCAGTTACGGACAGGGTTCGAATGAGCAGTTCTTC. Translated, it gives CASSYGQGSNEQFF.

The chain recombines TRBV6-5 with TRBJ1-6; no clear D gene. In germline, CDR1 is MNHEY, CDR2 SVGAGI. Trimming stripped 5 bases from V and 9 bases from J, with 8 bases between. The CDR3 is made up of 12 amino acids. CDR3 nucleotide sequence: TGTGCCAGCAGTCCGGCGATTTCACCCCTCCACTTT. Protein product: CASSPAISPLHF.

This clonotype was seen only a few times. The chain links TRBV4-2 to TRBJ1-2, with TRBD1 identical over 8 bases. This CDR3 contains 16 residues. From germline, CDR1 is LGHNA and CDR2 YNFKEQ. V dropped 1 base and J dropped 4; count of bases not matched to a gene: 8. CDR3 DNA sequence: TGTGCCAGCAGCCAAGGGGGTGGACAGGGTATCTATGGCTACACCTTC. This encodes CASSQGGGQGIYGYTF.

As to this clonotype: One base away lies a much larger clone, so this may be a sequencing read error. The rearrangement links TRBV7-2 to TRBJ2-1, with unresolved D. The CDR3 sequence is 12 residues long. Germline V lookup: CDR1 SGHTA, CDR2 FQGNSA. Trimming stripped 1 base from V and 6 bases from J, with 4 bases between. The CDR3 is CASSLDFNEQFF. In DNA form, the CDR3 reads TGTGCCAGCAGCTTAGATTTCAATGAGCAGTTCTTC.

V gene TRBV24-1 combines with J gene TRBJ2-3; D is unresolved. The germline V and J ends were trimmed by 4 bases and 6 bases, with 16 bases remaining between them. Germline assignment: CDR1 KGHDR and CDR2 SFDVKD. The CDR3 is made up of 15 amino acids. CDR3 coding DNA: TGTGCCACCAGTGACCAGGACCGCCTCGGGGATACGCAGTATTTT. Translating gives CATSDQDRLGDTQYF.

The chain has TRBV28 and TRBJ2-7; 8 bases are shared with TRBD1. In germline, CDR1 is MDHEN, CDR2 SYDVKM. The CDR3 is 17 amino acids. Trimming at V came to 1 base and at J to 2 bases, leaving 10 bases not matched to a gene. The CDR3 spells CASSLYPGTGTTYEQYF. CDR3 sequence (DNA): TGTGCCAGCAGTTTATACCCCGGGACAGGAACGACCTACGAGCAGTACTTC.